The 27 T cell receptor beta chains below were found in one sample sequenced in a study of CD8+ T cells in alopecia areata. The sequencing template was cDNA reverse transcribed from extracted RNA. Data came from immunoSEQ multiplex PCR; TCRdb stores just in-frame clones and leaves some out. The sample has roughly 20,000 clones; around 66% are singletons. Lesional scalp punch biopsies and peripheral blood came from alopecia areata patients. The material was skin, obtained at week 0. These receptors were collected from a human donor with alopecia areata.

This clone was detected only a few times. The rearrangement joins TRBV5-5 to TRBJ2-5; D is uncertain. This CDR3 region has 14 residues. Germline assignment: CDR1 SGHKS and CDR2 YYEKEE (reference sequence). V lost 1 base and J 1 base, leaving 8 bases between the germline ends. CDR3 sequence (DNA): TGTGCCAGCAGCTTGACTACGGCCCAAGAGACCCAGTACTTC. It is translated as CASSLTTAQETQYF.

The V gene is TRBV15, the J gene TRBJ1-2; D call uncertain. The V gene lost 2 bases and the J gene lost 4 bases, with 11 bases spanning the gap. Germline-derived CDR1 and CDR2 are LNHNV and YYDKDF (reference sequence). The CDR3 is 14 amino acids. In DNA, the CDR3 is TGTGCCACCAGCAGAAGACTTACGAGCTATGGCTACACCTTC. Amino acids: CATSRRLTSYGYTF.

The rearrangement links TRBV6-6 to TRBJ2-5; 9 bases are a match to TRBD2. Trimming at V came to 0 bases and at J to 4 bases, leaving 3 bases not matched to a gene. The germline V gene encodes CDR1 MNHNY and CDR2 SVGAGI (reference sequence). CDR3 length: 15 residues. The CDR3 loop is CASSYSSGGRETQYF. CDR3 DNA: TGTGCCAGCAGTTACTCTAGCGGGGGTCGAGAGACCCAGTACTTC.

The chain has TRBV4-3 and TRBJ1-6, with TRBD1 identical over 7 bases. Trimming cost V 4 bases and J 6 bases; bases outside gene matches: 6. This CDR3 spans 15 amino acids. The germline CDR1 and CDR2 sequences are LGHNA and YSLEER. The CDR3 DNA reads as TGCGCCAGCAGCCCGCACGGGGACAGTAATTCACCCCTCCACTTT. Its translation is CASSPHGDSNSPLHF.

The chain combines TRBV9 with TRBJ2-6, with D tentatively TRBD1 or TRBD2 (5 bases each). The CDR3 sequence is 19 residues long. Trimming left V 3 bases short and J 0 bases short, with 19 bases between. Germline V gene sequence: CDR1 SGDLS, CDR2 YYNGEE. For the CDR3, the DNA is TGTGCCAGCAGCGCCACCCGGGACCCACCACTCTCTGGGGCCAACGTCCTGACTTTC. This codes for CASSATRDPPLSGANVLTF.

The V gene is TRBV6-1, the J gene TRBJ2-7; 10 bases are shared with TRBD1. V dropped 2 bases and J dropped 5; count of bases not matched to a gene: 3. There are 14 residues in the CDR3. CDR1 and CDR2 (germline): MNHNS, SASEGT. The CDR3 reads CASSEPGTGDEQYF. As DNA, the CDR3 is TGTGCCAGCAGTGAACCCGGGACAGGGGACGAGCAGTACTTC.

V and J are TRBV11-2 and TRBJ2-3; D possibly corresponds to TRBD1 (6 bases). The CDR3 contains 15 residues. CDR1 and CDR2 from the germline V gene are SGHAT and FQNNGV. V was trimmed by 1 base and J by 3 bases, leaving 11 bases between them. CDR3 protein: CASSLATGRTDTQYF. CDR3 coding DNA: TGTGCCAGCAGCTTAGCAACAGGGCGTACAGATACGCAGTATTTT.

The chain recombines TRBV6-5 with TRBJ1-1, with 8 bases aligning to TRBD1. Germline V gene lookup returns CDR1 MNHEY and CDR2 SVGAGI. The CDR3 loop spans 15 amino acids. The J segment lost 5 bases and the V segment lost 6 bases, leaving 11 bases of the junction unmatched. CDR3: CASSRGTGLGTEAFF. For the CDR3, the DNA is TGTGCCAGCAGCCGGGGGACAGGTCTAGGGACTGAAGCTTTCTTT.

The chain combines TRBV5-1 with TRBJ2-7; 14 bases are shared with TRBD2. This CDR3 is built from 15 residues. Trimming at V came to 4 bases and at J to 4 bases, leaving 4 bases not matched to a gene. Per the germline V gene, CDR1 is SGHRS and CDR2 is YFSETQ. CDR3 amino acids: CASSPGLAGVYEQYF. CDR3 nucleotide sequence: TGCGCCAGCAGCCCGGGACTAGCGGGGGTTTACGAGCAGTACTTC.

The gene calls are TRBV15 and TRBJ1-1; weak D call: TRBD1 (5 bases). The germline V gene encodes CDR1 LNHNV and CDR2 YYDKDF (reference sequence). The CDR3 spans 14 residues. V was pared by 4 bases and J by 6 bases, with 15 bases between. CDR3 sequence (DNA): TGTGCCACCAGCACCCTGCCCGGGGACCCTGAAGCTTTCTTT. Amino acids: CATSTLPGDPEAFF.

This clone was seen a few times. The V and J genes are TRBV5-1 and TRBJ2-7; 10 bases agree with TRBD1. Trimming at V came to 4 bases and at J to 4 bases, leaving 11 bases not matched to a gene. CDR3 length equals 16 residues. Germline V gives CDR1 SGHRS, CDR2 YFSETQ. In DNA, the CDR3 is TGCGCCAGCAGCCCTGGGTGGGGACAGGGGTCGTACGAGCAGTACTTC. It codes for CASSPGWGQGSYEQYF.

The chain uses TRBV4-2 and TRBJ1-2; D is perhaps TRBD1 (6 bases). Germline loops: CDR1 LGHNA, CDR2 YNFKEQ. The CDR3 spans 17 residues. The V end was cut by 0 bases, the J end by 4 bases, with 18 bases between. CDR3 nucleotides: TGTGCCAGCAGCCAAGATCAAGCCCGACAGGATTCCTATGGCTACACCTTC. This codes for CASSQDQARQDSYGYTF.

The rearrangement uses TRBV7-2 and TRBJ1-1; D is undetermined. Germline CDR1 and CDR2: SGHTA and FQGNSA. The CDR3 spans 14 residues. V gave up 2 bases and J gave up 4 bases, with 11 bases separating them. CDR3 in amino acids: CASSLKFTGTEAFF. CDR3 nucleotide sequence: TGTGCCAGCAGCTTAAAATTTACGGGCACTGAAGCTTTCTTT.

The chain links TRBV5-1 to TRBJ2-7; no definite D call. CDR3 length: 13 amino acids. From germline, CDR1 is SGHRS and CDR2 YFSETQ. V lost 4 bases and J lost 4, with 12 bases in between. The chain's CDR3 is CASSDGRLYEQYF. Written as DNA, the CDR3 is TGCGCCAGCAGCGACGGACGGCTATACGAGCAGTACTTC.

Here the CDR3 DNA reads TGTGCCACCTCACGGGGGGCGGACTATGGCTACACCTTC. Amino acid sequence: CATSRGADYGYTF. The rearrangement links TRBV6-1 to TRBJ1-2; tentative D call: TRBD1 (6 bases). CDR3 length equals 13 residues. The germline V and J ends were trimmed by 10 bases and 3 bases, with 15 bases remaining between them. Germline V gives CDR1 MNHNS, CDR2 SASEGT.

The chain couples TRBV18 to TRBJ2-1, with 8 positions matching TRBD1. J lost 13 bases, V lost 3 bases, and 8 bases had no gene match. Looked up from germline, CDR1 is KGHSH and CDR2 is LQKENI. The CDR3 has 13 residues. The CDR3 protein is CASSPPGGPSQFF. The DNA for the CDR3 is TGTGCCAGCTCACCTCCAGGGGGCCCCTCTCAGTTCTTC.

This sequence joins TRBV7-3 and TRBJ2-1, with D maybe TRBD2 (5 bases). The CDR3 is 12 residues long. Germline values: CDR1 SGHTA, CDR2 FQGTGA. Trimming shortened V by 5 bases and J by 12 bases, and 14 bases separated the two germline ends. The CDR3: CASSLSEGRQFF. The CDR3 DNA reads TGTGCCAGCAGCCTCAGTGAGGGTAGGCAGTTCTTC.

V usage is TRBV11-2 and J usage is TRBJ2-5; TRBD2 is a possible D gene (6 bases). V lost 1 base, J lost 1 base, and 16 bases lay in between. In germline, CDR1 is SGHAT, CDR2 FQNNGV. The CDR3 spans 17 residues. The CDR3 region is CASSLVSVPSVQETQYF. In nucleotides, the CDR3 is TGTGCCAGCAGCTTAGTTTCCGTCCCTAGCGTCCAAGAGACCCAGTACTTC.

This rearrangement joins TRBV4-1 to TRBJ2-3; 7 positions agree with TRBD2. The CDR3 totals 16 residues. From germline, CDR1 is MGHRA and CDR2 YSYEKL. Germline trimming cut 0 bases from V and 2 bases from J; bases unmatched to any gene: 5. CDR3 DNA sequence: TGCGCCAGCAGCCAAGAAAGGCGGGGGATCACAGATACGCAGTATTTT. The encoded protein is CASSQERRGITDTQYF.

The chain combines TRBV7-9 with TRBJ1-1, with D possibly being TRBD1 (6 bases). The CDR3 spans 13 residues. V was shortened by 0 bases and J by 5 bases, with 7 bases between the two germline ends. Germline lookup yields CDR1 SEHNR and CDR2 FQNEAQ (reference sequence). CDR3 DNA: TGTGCCAGCAGCTTAGCGGGGGCGACTGAAGCTTTCTTT. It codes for CASSLAGATEAFF.

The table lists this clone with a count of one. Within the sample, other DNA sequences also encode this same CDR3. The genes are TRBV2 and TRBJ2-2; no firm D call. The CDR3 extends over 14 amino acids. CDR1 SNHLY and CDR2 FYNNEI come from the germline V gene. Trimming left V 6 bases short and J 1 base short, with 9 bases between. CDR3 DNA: TGTGCCAGCAGGTGGACCCAGAACACCGGGGAGCTGTTTTTT. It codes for CASRWTQNTGELFF.

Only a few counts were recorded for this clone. DNA for the CDR3: TGCGCCAGCAGCCAAGATCACCAGGGGGCTGGGACCGGGGAGCTGTTTTTT. Translated: CASSQDHQGAGTGELFF. The V gene is TRBV4-3, the J gene TRBJ2-2, with TRBD1 matching over 8 bases. The germline gives CDR1 LGHNA, CDR2 YSLEER. V shed 0 bases, J shed 5 bases, and the junction held 8 bases outside the gene matches. This CDR3 region has 17 residues.

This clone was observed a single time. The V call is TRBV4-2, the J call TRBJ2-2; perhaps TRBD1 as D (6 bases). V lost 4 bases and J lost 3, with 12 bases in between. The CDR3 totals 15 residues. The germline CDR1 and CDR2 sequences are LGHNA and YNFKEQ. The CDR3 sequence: CASSPRDTYTGELFF. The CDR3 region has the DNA TGTGCCAGCAGCCCCCGGGACACCTACACCGGGGAGCTGTTTTTT.

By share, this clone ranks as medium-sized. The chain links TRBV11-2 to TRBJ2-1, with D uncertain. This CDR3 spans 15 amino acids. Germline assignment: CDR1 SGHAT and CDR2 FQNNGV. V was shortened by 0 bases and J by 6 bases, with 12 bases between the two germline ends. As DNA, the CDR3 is TGTGCCAGCAGCTTAGATCTAAAGCCGTTCAATGAGCAGTTCTTC. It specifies CASSLDLKPFNEQFF.

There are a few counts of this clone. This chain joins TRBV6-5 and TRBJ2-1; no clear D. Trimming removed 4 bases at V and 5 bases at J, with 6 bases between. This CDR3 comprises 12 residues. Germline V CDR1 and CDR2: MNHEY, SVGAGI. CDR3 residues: CASSFLDNEQFF. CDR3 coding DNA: TGTGCCAGCAGTTTCCTAGACAATGAGCAGTTCTTC.

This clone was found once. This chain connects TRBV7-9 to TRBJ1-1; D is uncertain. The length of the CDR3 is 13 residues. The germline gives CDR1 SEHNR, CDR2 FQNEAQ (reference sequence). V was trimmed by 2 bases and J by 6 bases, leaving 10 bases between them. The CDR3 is CASSLRAVPEAFF. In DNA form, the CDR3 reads TGTGCCAGCAGCTTAAGGGCAGTTCCTGAAGCTTTCTTT. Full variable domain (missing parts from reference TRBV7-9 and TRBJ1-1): DTGVSQNPRHKITKRGQNVTFRCDPISEHNRLYWYRQTLGQGPEFLTYFQNEAQLEKSRLLSDRFSAERPKGSFSTLEIQRTEQGDSAMYLCASSLRAVPEAFFGQGTRLTVV.

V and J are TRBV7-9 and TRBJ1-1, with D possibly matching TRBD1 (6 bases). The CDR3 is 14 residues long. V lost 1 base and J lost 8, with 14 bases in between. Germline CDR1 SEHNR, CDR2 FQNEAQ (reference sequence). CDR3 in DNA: TGTGCCAGCAGCTTAGGGGTGGACAGATGGGAAGCTTTCTTT. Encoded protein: CASSLGVDRWEAFF.